A selection of T cell receptor beta chains follows, all from one sample in a study of blood T cell repertoires in COVID-19. The repertoire was sequenced with immunoSEQ multiplex PCR; TCRdb's copy has only in-frame clones and lacks some. The sample has some 83,000 clones; 65% to 85% are singletons. The specimen sequenced was peripheral blood. Receptor source: a man between 60 and 75 years old with active or convalescent COVID-19. Each CDR3 is given without its conserved first and last residue. Part of the rows lack a size; the others show once, few, many or a class for expanded clones.

CDR3 length | V gene | clone size | CDR3 protein
13 | TRBV11-2 | - | ASSSDIPITDTQY
13 | TRBV3-1/TRBV3-2 | - | ASSQEWGGGETQY
13 | TRBV5-4 | - | ASSLGGQFSYEQY
13 | TRBV12-5 | - | ASAETGQGNSPLH
15 | TRBV7-2 | - | ASSRTSGGSLRETQY
13 | TRBV19 | - | ASSTGTAYAYEQY
14 | TRBV18 | - | ASSPVLLVSTDTQY
12 | TRBV27 | - | ASSLDRGREKLF
12 | TRBV6-4 | - | ASSASDIDNEQF
16 | TRBV7-7 | - | ASSPLGAGGPYTGELF
10 | TRBV29-1 | few | SESDTDYGYT
13 | TRBV5-4 | - | ASSQKAGATDTQY
11 | TRBV3-1/TRBV3-2 | - | ASSLQGQGEAF
15 | TRBV19 | - | ASSPTSSGAIHNEQF
13 | TRBV4-3 | - | ASSQRDRDSEKLF
12 | TRBV30 | - | AWSVRGNTGELF
12 | TRBV7-2 | few | ASSLRGIHTEAF
14 | TRBV10-3 | - | AISEPGQGRGQPQH
13 | TRBV28 | - | ASSLPGQGAEKLF
16 | TRBV28 | - | ASSLISGGPLNTGELF
11 | TRBV19 | - | ASSIGVEGAAF
13 | TRBV18 | few | ASSDTRDRVTGYT
13 | TRBV11-3 | - | ASSLGNRGVGEQF
13 | TRBV10-3 | few | AISERTGVGQPQH
12 | TRBV6-5 | few | ASSTGGRIYGYT
12 | TRBV18 | - | ASSPGQSNEKLF
17 | TRBV23-1 | few | ASSHWETPGSKRTDTQY
12 | TRBV18 | - | ASSPPAGYHEQY
14 | TRBV19 | - | ASSIGRQSFTDTQY
10 | TRBV6-5 | - | ASRGTGEKLF
14 | TRBV7-2 | - | ASSLLGAGSTDTQY
13 | TRBV27 | few | ASSWATANTGELF
12 | TRBV3-1/TRBV3-2 | once | ASSQGLITGEQY
14 | TRBV10-3 | - | AIGWGGEVSTDTQY
13 | TRBV7-2 | - | ASRSSSGVQETQY
11 | TRBV7-2 | - | ASSLGLFYEQY
13 | TRBV6-5 | once | ASSLVLSGANVLT
11 | TRBV5-5 | - | ASSLTGEETQY
12 | TRBV2 | few | ASSWGHGSYGYT
11 | TRBV6-2/TRBV6-3 | - | ASSPDRKYGYT
12 | TRBV18 | - | ASSPPGQGYGYT
15 | TRBV9 | few | ASSKRTGDALNTEAF
16 | TRBV7-2 | - | ASSLNPLAGGLYNEQF
12 | TRBV24-1 | - | ATSPDRFGEGQY
13 | TRBV6-1 | - | ASSEALWVEDGYT